This TCR beta chain originates from a study of blood T cell repertoires in COVID-19. In the authors' methods: Estimation of nucleated cell counts relied on the amplification of reference gene primers. Some clones are missing from TCRdb's copy, which holds only in-frame ones; the method was immunoSEQ multiplex PCR. V, J and clone size are those of that table, while D and trimming were read from the DNA. The sample yields roughly 150,000 clones, more than 75% seen once. In this sample, this clone turned up once. V lost 6 bases to trimming and J lost 5 bases; unmatched junction nucleotides: 7. This CDR3 spans 14 amino acids. The germline V gene has CDR1 MDHEN and CDR2 SYDVKM.

J is TRBJ1-2 and V is TRBV28; 9 nucleotides align to TRBD1. Sequencing was performed on peripheral blood. The receptor was isolated from a woman of 80 years or more with acute or convalescent COVID-19. In nucleotides, the CDR3 is TGTGCCAGCAGACAGGGGGCGCCGGATTATGGCTACACCTTC. As protein: CASRQGAPDYGYTF.